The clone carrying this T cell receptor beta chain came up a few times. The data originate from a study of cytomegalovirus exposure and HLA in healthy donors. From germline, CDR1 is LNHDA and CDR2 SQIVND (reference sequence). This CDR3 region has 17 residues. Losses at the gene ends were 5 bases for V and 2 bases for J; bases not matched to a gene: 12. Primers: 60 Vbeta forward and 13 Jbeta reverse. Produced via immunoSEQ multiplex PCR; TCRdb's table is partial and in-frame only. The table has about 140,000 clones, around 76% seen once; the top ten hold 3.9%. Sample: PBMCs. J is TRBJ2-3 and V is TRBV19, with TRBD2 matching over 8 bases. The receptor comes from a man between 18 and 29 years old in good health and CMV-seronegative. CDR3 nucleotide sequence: TGTGCCAGTAGTGGCCTGACTAGCGTGCCTAACACAGATACGCAGTATTTT. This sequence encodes CASSGLTSVPNTDTQYF. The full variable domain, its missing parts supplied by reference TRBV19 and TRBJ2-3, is DGGITQSPKYLFRKEGQNVTLSCEQNLNHDAMYWYRQDPGQGLRLIYYSQIVNDFQKGDIAEGYSVSREKKESFPLTVTSAQKNPTAFYLCASSGLTSVPNTDTQYFGPGTRLTVL.